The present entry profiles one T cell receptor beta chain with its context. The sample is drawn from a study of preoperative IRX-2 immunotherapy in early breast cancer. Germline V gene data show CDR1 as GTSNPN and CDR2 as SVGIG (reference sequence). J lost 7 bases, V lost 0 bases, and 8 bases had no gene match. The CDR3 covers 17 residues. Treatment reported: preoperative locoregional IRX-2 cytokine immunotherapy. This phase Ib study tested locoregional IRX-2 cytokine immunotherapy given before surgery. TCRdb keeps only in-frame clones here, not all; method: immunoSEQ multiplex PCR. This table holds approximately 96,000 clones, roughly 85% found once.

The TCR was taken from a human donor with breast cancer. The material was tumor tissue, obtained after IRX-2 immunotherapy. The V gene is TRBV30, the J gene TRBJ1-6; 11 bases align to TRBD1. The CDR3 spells CAWSVRGTGGRNSPLHF. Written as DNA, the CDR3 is TGTGCCTGGAGTGTACGTGGGACAGGGGGTCGGAATTCACCCCTCCACTTT.